One and the same sample provided the 6 T cell receptor beta chains below, sequenced in a study of early T cells in non-severe SARS-CoV-2 infection. TCRdb called the 5' RACE reads again in MiXCR, with one record for every CDR3 protein. The sample carries 100,000 to 150,000 distinct CDR3 sequences, 15% recorded once. Sequencing used whole blood. Every receptor here comes from an adult who was a healthcare worker with PCR-confirmed SARS-CoV-2 infection or an uninfected control (not recorded which).

The rearrangement links TRBV7-2 to TRBJ2-3, with D unresolved. This CDR3 has 13 amino acids. Germline V gene sequence: CDR1 SGHTA, CDR2 FQGNSA. The V end lost 1 base, the J end lost 7 bases, and 9 bases lay between the germline ends. The CDR3 sequence is CASSLDRAHTQYF. CDR3 in DNA: TGTGCCAGCAGCTTAGATCGTGCCCATACGCAGTATTTT.

This clonotype has a count of ten or more. V usage is TRBV9 and J usage is TRBJ2-3; D is undetermined. The V gene lost 6 bases and the J gene lost 10 bases, with 18 bases spanning the gap. The CDR3 extends over 13 amino acids. The germline V gene encodes CDR1 SGDLS and CDR2 YYNGEE. The CDR3 sequence: CASTATQNSPQYF. Here the CDR3 DNA reads TGTGCCAGCACAGCCACCCAGAACAGTCCGCAGTATTTT.

The sample holds many counts of this clonotype. The chain has TRBV19 and TRBJ2-1; 7 bases fit TRBD2. Germline CDR1 reads LNHDA; CDR2 reads SQIVND (reference sequence). The CDR3 has 15 amino acids. J was trimmed by 7 bases and V by 9 bases; bases with no gene match: 15. This chain's CDR3 is CASQGLAAPRNEQFF. CDR3 sequence (DNA): TGTGCCAGCCAAGGGCTAGCGGCGCCGAGAAATGAGCAGTTCTTC.

This clonotype appeared a few times. CDR3 DNA: TGTGCCAGCAGCCCCCCGGGGAGCACAGATACGCAGTATTTT. The encoded protein is CASSPPGSTDTQYF. This chain joins TRBV6-6 and TRBJ2-3; tentative D call: TRBD2 (5 bases). V was trimmed by 6 bases and J by 0 bases, leaving 10 bases between them. CDR1 is MNHNY, CDR2 SVGAGI, per germline (reference sequence). This CDR3 region has 14 residues.

There are a few counts of this clonotype. V usage is TRBV14 and J usage is TRBJ2-3; D may correspond to TRBD1 or TRBD2 (6 bases each). Germline CDR1 is SGHDN and CDR2 is FVKESK. The CDR3 totals 14 residues. V gave up 1 base and J gave up 6 bases, with 11 bases separating them. CDR3 nucleotide sequence: TGTGCCAGCAGCCAAGCGGGGGCCCCGGATACGCAGTATTTT. This gives the protein CASSQAGAPDTQYF.

The J gene is TRBJ1-1, the V gene TRBV7-3, with D perhaps TRBD1 (6 bases). The CDR3 sequence is 13 residues long. Trimming took off 5 bases at V and 1 base at J, with 8 bases between the two ends. Per germline, CDR1 SGHTA and CDR2 FQGTGA. The CDR3 is CASSVGANTEAFF. As DNA, the CDR3 is TGTGCCAGCAGCGTGGGGGCGAACACTGAAGCTTTCTTT.